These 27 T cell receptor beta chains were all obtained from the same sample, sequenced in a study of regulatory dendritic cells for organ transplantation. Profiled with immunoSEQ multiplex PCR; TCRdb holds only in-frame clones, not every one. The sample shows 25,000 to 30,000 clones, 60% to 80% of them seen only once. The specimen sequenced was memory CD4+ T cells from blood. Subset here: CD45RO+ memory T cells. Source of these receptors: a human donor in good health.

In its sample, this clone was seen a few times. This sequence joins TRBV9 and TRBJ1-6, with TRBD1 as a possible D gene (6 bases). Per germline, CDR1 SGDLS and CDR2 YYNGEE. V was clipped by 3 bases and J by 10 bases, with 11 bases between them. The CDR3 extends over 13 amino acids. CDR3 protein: CASSADSVSPLHF. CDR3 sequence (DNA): TGTGCCAGCAGCGCGGACAGTGTGTCACCCCTCCACTTT.

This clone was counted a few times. DNA of the CDR3: TGTGCCAGCAGCAGGGGACAGGGACCCAATCAGCCCCAGCATTTT. It is translated as CASSRGQGPNQPQHF. The chain employs TRBV4-2 and TRBJ1-5; 9 bases map to TRBD1. CDR1 is LGHNA, CDR2 YNFKEQ, per germline. Trimming cost V 5 bases and J 3 bases; bases outside gene matches: 5. This CDR3 region has 15 residues.

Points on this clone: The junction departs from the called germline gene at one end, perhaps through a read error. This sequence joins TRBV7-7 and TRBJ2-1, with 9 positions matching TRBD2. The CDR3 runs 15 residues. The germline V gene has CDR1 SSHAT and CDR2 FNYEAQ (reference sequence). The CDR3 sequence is CASSQAGGLSNEQFF. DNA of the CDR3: TGTGCTAGCAGCCAAGCGGGAGGACTATCGAATGAGCAGTTCTTC.

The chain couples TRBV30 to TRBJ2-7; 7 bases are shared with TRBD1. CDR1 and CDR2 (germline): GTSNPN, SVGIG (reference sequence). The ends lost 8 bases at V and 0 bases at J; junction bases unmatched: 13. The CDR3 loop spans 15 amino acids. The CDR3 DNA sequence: TGTGCCGGGGGTTCGTTCGGGGACAGCTCCTACGAGCAGTACTTC. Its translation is CAGGSFGDSSYEQYF. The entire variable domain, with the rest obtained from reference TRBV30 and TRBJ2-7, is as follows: SQTIHQWPATLVQPVGSPLSLECTVEGTSNPNLYWYRQAAGRGLQLLFYSVGIGQISSEVPQNLSASRPQDRQFILSSKKLLLSDSGFYLCAGGSFGDSSYEQYFGPGTRLTVT.

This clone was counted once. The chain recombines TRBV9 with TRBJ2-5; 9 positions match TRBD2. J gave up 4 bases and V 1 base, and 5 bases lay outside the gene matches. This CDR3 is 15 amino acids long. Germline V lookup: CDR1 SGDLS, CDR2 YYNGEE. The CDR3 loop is CASSVFAGGGETQYF. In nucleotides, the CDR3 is TGTGCCAGCAGCGTATTTGCGGGAGGGGGAGAGACCCAGTACTTC.

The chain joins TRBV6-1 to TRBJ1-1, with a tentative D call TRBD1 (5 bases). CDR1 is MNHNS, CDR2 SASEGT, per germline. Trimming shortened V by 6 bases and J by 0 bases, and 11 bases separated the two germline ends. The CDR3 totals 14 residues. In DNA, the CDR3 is TGTGCCAGCAGCATGACAGTGATGAACACTGAAGCTTTCTTT. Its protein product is CASSMTVMNTEAFF.

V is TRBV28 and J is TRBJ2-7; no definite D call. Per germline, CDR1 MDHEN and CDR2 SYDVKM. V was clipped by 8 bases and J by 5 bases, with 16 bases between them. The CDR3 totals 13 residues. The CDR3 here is CASPTQSEDEQYF. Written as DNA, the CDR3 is TGTGCCAGCCCCACGCAGTCCGAGGACGAGCAGTACTTC.

The CDR3 DNA sequence: TGTGCCAGCAGCTTAGTTGGGTGGGGCGGGAGTATGAACACCGGGGAGCTGTTTTTT. Translation: CASSLVGWGGSMNTGELFF. The chain has TRBV7-2 and TRBJ2-2, with 7 bases aligning to TRBD2. This CDR3 region has 19 residues. The trim removed 1 base at V and 1 base at J, leaving 12 bases unmatched. Germline loops: CDR1 SGHTA, CDR2 FQGNSA.

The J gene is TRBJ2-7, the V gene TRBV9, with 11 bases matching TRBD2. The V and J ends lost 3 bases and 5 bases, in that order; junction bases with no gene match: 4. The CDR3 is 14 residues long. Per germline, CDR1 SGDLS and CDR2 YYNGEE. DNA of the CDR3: TGTGCCAGCAGCGATACTAGCGGGAGCCACGAGCAGTACTTC. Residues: CASSDTSGSHEQYF.

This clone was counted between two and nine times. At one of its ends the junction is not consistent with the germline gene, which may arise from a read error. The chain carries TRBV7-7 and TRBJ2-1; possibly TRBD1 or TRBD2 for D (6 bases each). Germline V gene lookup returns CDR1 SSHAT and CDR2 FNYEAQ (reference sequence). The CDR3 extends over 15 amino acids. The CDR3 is CASSPLTGGDNEQFF. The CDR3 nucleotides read TGTGCTAGCAGCCCTCTGACCGGGGGCGATAATGAGCAGTTCTTC.

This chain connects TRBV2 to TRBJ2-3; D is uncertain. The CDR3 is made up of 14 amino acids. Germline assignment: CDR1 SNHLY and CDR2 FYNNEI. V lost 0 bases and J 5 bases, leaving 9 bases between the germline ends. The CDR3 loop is CASSEALRRDTQYF. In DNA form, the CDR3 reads TGTGCCAGCAGTGAAGCGCTTCGCCGAGATACGCAGTATTTT. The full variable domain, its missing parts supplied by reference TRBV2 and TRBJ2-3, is EPEVTQTPSHQVTQMGQEVILRCVPISNHLYFYWYRQILGQKVEFLVSFYNNEISEKSEIFDDQFSVERPDGSNFTLKIRSTKLEDSAMYFCASSEALRRDTQYFGPGTRLTVL.

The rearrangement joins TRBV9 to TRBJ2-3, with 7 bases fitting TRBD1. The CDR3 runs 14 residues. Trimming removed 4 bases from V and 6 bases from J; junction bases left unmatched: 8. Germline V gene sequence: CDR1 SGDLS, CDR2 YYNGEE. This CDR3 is CASSPPGGTDTQYF. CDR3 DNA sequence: TGTGCCAGCAGCCCCCCAGGGGGAACGGATACGCAGTATTTT. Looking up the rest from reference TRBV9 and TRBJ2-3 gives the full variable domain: DSGVTQTPKHLITATGQRVTLRCSPRSGDLSVYWYQQSLDQGLQFLIQYYNGEERAKGNILERFSAQQFPDLHSELNLSSLELGDSALYFCASSPPGGTDTQYFGPGTRLTVL.

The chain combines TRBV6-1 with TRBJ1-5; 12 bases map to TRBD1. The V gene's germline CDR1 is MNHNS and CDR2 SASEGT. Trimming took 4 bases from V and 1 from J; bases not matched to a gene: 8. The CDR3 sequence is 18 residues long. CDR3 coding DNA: TGTGCCAGCAGTGTTGCCGGGACAGGGGGCTGGAGCAATCAGCCCCAGCATTTT. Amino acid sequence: CASSVAGTGGWSNQPQHF.

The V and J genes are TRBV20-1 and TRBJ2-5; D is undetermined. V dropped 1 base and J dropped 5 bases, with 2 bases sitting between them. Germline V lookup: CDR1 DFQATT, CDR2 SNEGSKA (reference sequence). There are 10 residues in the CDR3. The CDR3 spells CSARVETQYF. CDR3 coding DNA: TGCAGTGCTAGAGTTGAGACCCAGTACTTC.

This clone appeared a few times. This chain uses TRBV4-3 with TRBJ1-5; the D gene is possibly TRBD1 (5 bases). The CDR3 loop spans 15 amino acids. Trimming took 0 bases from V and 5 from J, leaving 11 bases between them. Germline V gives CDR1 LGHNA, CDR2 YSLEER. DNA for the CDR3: TGCGCCAGCAGCCAAGATCGCGGGGGGTATCAGCCCCAGCATTTT. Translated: CASSQDRGGYQPQHF.

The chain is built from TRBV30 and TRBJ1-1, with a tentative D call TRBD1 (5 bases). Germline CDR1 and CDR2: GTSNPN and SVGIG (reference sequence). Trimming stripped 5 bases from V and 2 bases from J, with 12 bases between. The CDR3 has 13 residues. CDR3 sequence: CAWDRGSNTEAFF. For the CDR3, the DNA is TGTGCCTGGGATAGGGGATCCAACACTGAAGCTTTCTTT.

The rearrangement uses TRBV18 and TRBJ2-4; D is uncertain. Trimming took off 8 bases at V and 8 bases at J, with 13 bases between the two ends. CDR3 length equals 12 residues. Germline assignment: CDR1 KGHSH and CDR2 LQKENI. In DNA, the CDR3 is TGTGCCAGCCGCCAGGATCGAGACATTCAGTACTTC. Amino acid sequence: CASRQDRDIQYF.

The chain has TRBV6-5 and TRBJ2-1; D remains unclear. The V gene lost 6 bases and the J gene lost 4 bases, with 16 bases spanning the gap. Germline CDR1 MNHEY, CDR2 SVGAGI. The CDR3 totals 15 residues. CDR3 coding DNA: TGTGCCAGCAGCCTTCAGCCCGTTTCATACAATGAGCAGTTCTTC. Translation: CASSLQPVSYNEQFF.

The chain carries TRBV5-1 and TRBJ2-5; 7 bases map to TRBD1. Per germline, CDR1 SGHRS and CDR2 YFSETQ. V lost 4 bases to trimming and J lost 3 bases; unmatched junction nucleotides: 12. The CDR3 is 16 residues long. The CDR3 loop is CASSRRDSYLEETQYF. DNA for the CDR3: TGCGCCAGCAGCAGAAGGGACAGCTACCTTGAAGAGACCCAGTACTTC.

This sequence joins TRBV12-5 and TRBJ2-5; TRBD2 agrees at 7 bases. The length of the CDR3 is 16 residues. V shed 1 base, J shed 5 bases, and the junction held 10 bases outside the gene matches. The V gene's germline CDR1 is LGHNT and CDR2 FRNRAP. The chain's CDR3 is CASGLGTGLLKETQYF. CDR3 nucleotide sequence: TGTGCTAGTGGTTTGGGGACGGGACTACTCAAGGAGACCCAGTACTTC.

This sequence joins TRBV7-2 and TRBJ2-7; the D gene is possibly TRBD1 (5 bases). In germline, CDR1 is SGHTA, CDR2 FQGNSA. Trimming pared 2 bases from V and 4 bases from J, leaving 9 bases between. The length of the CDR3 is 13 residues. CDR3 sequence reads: CASSLLQAYEQYF. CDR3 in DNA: TGTGCCAGCAGCTTATTACAGGCTTACGAGCAGTACTTC.

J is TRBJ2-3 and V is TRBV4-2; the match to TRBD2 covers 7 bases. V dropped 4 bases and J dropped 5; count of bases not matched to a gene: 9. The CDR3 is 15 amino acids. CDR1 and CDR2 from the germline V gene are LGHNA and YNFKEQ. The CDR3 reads CASSLREGKLDTQYF. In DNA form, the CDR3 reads TGTGCCAGCAGCCTTAGGGAGGGGAAATTAGATACGCAGTATTTT.

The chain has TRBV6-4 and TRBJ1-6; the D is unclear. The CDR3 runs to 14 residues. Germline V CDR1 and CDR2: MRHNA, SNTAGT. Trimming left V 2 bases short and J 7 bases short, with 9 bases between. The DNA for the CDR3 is TGTGCCAGCAGTGACGGGTCCGGAAATTCACCCCTCCACTTT. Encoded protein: CASSDGSGNSPLHF.

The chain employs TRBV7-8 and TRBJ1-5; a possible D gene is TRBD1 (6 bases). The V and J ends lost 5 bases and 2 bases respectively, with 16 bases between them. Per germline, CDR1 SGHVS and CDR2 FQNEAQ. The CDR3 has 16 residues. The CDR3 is CASSNRAGAGNQPQHF. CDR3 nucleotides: TGTGCCAGCAGCAATCGCGCGGGGGCCGGCAATCAGCCCCAGCATTTT.

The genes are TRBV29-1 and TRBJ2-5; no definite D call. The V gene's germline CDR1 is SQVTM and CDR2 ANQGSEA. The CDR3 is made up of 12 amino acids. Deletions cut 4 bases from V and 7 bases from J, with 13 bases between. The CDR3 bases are TGCAGCGTTGTTAATAGCTGGGGGACCCAGTACTTC. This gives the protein CSVVNSWGTQYF. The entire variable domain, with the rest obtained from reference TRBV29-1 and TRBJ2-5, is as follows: SAVISQKPSRDICQRGTSLTIQCQVDSQVTMMFWYRQQPGQSLTLIATANQGSEATYESGFVIDKFPISRPNLTFSTLTVSNMSPEDSSIYLCSVVNSWGTQYFGPGTRLLVL.

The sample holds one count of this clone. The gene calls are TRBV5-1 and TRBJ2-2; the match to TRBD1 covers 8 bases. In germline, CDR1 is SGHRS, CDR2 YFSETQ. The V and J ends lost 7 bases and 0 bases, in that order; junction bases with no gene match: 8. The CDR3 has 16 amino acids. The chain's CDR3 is CASRRGTGSNTGELFF. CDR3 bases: TGCGCCAGCCGCAGAGGGACAGGCTCGAACACCGGGGAGCTGTTTTTT.

The CDR3 DNA reads as TGTGCCAGCAGCTTGATGGGATATGGAAACACCATATATTTT. It yields the protein CASSLMGYGNTIYF. The genes are TRBV5-6 and TRBJ1-3, with unresolved D. The V and J ends lost 1 base and 3 bases respectively, with 8 bases between them. Germline V CDR1 and CDR2: SGHDT, YYEEEE. This CDR3 spans 14 amino acids. The full variable domain, completed using reference TRBV5-6 and TRBJ1-3, is DAGVTQSPTHLIKTRGQQVTLRCSPKSGHDTVSWYQQALGQGPQFIFQYYEEEERQRGNFPDRFSGHQFPNYSSELNVNALLLGDSALYLCASSLMGYGNTIYFGEGSWLTVV.